This paragraph covers one TCR beta chain sequence. Antigen unknown. The data were taken from a study of T cells in Graves' hyperthyroidism and ophthalmopathy. Findings of the study overall: In blood, most of the thyroid clonotypes expanded above 0.001 were also present.

RNA transcripts yielded amplified TCR beta CDR3 regions. First-round RT-PCR of the TCR CDR3 relied on the HTBI primer set. TCRdb processed the multiplex PCR reads anew with MiXCR; each CDR3 protein has one entry. This repertoire shows roughly 800,000 distinct CDR3 sequences, over 35% found once; its top ten account for 8.9%. This CDR3 region has 14 residues. The V gene lost 2 bases and the J gene lost 11 bases, with 16 bases spanning the gap. Germline V CDR1 and CDR2: ENHRY, SYGVKD. Graves' hyperthyroidism showing no ophthalmopathy progression within 18 months was considered stable. The study based diagnoses on clinical symptoms, serum thyroxine and TRAb, thyroid ultrasound and orbital computed tomography.

The source material was blood. The source is a man in his late teens or twenties with Graves' hyperthyroidism. The rearrangement joins TRBV10-3 to TRBJ1-5; D is possibly TRBD1 (6 bases). CDR3 sequence reads: CAISEIRGFEAQHF. DNA of the CDR3: TGTGCCATCAGTGAGATCAGGGGTTTTGAGGCCCAGCATTTT.